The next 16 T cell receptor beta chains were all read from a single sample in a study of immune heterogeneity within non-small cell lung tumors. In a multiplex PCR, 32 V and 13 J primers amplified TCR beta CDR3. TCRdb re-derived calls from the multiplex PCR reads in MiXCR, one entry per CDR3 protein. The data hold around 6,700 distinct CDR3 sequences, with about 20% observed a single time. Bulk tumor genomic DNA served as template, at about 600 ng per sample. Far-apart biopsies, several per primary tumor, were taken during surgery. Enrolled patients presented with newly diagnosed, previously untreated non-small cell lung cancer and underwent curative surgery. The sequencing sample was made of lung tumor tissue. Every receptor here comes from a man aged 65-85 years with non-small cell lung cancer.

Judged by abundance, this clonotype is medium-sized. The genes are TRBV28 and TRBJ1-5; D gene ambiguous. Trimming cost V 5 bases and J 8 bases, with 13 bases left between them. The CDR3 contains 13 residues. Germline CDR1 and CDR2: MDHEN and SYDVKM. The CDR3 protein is CASSKEGQKPQHF. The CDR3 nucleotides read TGTGCCAGCAGTAAGGAAGGCCAGAAGCCCCAGCATTTT.

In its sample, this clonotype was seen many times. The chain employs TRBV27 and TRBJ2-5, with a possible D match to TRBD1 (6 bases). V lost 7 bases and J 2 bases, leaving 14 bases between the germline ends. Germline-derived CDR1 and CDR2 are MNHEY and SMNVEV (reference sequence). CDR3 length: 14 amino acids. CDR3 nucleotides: TGTGCCAGCAAACCGGGACACCTACAAGAGACCCAGTACTTC. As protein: CASKPGHLQETQYF.

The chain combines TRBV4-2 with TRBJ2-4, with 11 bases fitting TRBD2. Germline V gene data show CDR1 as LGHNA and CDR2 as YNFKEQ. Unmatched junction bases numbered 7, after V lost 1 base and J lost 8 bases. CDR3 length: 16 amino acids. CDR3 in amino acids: CASSQAPTSGEDIQYF. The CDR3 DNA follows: TGTGCCAGCAGCCAAGCCCCGACTAGCGGGGAGGACATTCAGTACTTC.

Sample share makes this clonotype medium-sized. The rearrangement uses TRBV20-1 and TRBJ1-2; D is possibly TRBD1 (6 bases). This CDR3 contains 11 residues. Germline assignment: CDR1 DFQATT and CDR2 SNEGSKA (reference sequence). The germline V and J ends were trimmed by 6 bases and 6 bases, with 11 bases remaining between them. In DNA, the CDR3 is TGCAGTGCGAAGGGGGTGAATGGCTACACCTTC. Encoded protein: CSAKGVNGYTF.

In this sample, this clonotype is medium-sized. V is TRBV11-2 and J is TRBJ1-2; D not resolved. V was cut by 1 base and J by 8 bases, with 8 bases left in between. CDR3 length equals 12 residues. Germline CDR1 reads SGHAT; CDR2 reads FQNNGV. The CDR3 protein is CASSLAISGYTF. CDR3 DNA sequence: TGTGCCAGCAGCTTAGCAATTTCCGGCTACACCTTC.

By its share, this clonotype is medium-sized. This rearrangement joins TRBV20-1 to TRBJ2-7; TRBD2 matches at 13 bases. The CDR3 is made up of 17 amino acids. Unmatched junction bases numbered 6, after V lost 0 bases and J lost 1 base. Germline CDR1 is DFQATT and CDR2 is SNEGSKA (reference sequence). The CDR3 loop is CSAREPGLAGLSYEQYF. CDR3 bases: TGCAGTGCTAGAGAGCCGGGACTAGCGGGGTTATCCTACGAGCAGTACTTC.

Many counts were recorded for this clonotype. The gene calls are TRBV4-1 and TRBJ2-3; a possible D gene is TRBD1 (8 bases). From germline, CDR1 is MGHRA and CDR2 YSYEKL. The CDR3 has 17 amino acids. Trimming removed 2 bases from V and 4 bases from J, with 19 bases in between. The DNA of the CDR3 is TGCGCCAGCAGCCAATCTGATCAGGGGGCGGGGGCAGATACGCAGTATTTT. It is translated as CASSQSDQGAGADTQYF.

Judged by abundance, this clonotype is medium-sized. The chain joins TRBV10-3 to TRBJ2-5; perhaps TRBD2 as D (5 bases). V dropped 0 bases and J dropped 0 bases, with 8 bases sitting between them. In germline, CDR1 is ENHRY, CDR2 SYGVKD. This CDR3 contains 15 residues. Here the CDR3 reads CAISESNGDQETQYF. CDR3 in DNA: TGTGCCATCAGTGAGTCGAACGGGGACCAAGAGACCCAGTACTTC.

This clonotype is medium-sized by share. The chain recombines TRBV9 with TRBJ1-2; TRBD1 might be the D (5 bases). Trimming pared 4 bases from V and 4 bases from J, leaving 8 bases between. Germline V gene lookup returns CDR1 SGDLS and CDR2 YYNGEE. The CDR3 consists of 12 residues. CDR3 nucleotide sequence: TGTGCCAGCAGCTTAGACAGCTATGGCTACACCTTC. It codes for CASSLDSYGYTF.

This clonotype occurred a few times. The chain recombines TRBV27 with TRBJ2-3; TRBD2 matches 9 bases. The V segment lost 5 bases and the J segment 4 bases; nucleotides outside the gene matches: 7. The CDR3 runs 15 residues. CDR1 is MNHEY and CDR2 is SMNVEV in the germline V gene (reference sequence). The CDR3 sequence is CASSRSGSRADTQYF. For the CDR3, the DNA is TGTGCCAGCAGTCGTAGCGGGAGTAGGGCAGATACGCAGTATTTT.

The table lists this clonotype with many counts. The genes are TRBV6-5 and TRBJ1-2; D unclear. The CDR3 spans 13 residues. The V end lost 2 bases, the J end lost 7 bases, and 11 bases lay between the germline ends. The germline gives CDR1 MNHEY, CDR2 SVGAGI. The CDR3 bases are TGTGCCAGCAGTTACATGAGCGGGAGTGGCTACACCTTC. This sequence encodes CASSYMSGSGYTF.

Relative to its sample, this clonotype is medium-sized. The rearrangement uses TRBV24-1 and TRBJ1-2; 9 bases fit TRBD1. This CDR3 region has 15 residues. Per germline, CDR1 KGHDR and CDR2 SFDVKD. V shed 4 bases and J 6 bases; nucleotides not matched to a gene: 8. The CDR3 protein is CATSDPDRGLHGYTF. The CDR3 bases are TGTGCCACCAGTGACCCGGACAGGGGATTACATGGCTACACCTTC.

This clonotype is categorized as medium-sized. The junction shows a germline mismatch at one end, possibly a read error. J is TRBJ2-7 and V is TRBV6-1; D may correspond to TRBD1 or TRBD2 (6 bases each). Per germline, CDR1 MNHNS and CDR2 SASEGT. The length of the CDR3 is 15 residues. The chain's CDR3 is CASSAEGGQSSEQYF. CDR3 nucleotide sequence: TGTGCCAGCAGTGCTGAGGGGGGTCAGTCCTCCGAGCAGTACTTC.

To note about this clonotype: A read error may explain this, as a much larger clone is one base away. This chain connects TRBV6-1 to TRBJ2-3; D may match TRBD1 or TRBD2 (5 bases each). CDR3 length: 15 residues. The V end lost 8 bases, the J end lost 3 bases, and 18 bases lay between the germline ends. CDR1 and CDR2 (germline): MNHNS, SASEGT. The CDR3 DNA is TGTGCCAGCCGTAGTAGGTGGGGGATGACAGATACGCAGTATTTT. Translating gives CASRSRWGMTDTQYF.

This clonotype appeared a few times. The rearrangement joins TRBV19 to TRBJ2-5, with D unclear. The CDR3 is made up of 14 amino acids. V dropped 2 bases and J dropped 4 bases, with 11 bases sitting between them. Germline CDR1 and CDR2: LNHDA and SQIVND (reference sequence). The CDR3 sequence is CASSILAGRETQYF. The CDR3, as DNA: TGTGCCAGTAGTATATTAGCAGGCCGAGAGACCCAGTACTTC.

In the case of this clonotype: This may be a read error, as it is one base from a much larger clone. The CDR3 protein is CDSSLGTSGGGFNEQFF. CDR3 DNA sequence: TGTGACAGCAGCTTAGGGACTAGCGGGGGGGGATTTAATGAGCAGTTCTTC. V gene TRBV11-1 combines with J gene TRBJ2-1; 16 bases map to TRBD2. The CDR3 runs 17 residues. In germline, CDR1 is SGHAT, CDR2 FQDESV (reference sequence).